One T cell receptor (beta chain) is described in this entry. Its antigen is as yet unknown. This CDR3 is 12 amino acids long. Germline trimming cut 6 bases from V and 11 bases from J; bases unmatched to any gene: 5. In germline, CDR1 is MNHEY, CDR2 SMNVEV (reference sequence). The data are from a study of T-cell memory formation after mild COVID-19. On the study more broadly: Largely, the TCR clusters proved donor specific. Whole-study findings and limits: Shrinking CD4+ clones resided mostly in CM and EM, and CD8+ ones in EMRA. Day 15 to 85 contractors were CD4/CD8 balanced; later expanders leaned CD4+.

TCRdb used MiXCR to reprocess the 5' RACE reads, holding one entry per CDR3 protein. The sample carries some 280,000 distinct CDR3 sequences, 16% recorded once. This sequence joins TRBV27 and TRBJ1-5, with TRBD1 matching over 9 bases. This clonotype originated in a man between 18 and 29 years old who had mild COVID-19 (a few samples of this study predate the infection). Cell type and time point are not known. Sequenced: PBMCs or a T cell subset sorted from them (not recorded which). The CDR3 DNA follows: TGTGCCAGCAGGACAGGGGGGAGGGCCCAGCATTTT. Its protein is CASRTGGRAQHF.